The clone carrying this TCR beta chain was counted many times. The record originates from a study of identical twins. This CDR3 comprises 15 residues. The ends lost 3 bases at V and 7 bases at J; junction bases unmatched: 9. Using its own MiXCR run on the 5' RACE reads, TCRdb lists one record per CDR3 protein. Among 350,000 to 400,000 distinct CDR3 sequences listed, roughly 9% were seen once. This chain uses TRBV12-3 or TRBV12-4 with TRBJ2-1; 7 nucleotides agree with TRBD2. Sequences were obtained from naive T cells sorted from blood. The TCR originated in a woman between 50 and 59 years old in good health. This chain's CDR3 is CASSLGSGWRNEQFF. DNA for the CDR3: TGTGCCAGCAGTTTGGGTAGCGGGTGGAGGAATGAGCAGTTCTTC.